The sample holds one count of the clone carrying this TCR beta chain. The data were taken from a study of blood T cell repertoires in COVID-19. Unmatched junction bases numbered 9, after V lost 0 bases and J lost 7 bases. This CDR3 is built from 15 residues. CDR1 is MNHEY and CDR2 is SMNVEV in the germline V gene (reference sequence). Clones were sequenced by immunoSEQ multiplex PCR, and TCRdb holds only the in-frame ones, with some missing. The table lists 90,000 to 100,000 clones, about 80% of them singletons. The sequenced sample was peripheral blood. The receptor was isolated from a man in his 70s with active or convalescent COVID-19. The chain joins TRBV27 to TRBJ2-7; 7 bases fit TRBD2. The CDR3 protein is CASSLSSGAGGEQYF. CDR3 nucleotides: TGTGCCAGCAGTTTATCAAGCGGGGCCGGTGGGGAGCAGTACTTC.